The 10 T cell receptor beta chains in this list originate from one sample, sequenced in a study of blood T cell repertoires in COVID-19. Using immunoSEQ multiplex PCR, the repertoire was profiled, and TCRdb retains in-frame clones only, with some absent. This table holds just over 300,000 clones, 70% to 90% found once. What was sequenced was PBMCs or T cells enriched from blood (not recorded which). The origin of the receptors is a man aged 30 to 39 who had recovered from COVID-19.

The V and J genes are TRBV11-2 and TRBJ1-6; D perhaps matches TRBD1 (6 bases). The CDR3 extends over 19 amino acids. Deletions cut 6 bases from V and 9 bases from J, with 30 bases between. Germline loops: CDR1 SGHAT, CDR2 FQNNGV. CDR3 sequence (DNA): TGTGCCAGCAGTTCTGAAACAGGGTCGAGGGCTCGAAGGGGTTCACCCCTCCACTTT. This gives the protein CASSSETGSRARRGSPLHF.

The rearrangement uses TRBV7-9 and TRBJ2-7; 9 bases map to TRBD2. Per germline, CDR1 SEHNR and CDR2 FQNEAQ (reference sequence). The CDR3 is made up of 15 amino acids. V was clipped by 1 base and J by 1 base; unmatched bases: 2. The CDR3 DNA sequence: TGTGCCAGCAGCTTAGGGCTAGCGGGGTCCTACGAGCAGTACTTC. Its translation: CASSLGLAGSYEQYF.

V and J are TRBV14 and TRBJ2-1; 9 positions match TRBD1. Unmatched junction bases numbered 3, after V lost 3 bases and J lost 3 bases. The CDR3 covers 15 residues. The V gene's germline CDR1 is SGHDN and CDR2 FVKESK. Here the CDR3 DNA reads TGTGCCAGCAGCCACCGGGACAGGGACTACAATGAGCAGTTCTTC. Its protein is CASSHRDRDYNEQFF.

V and J are TRBV5-1 and TRBJ2-4; D remains unclear. In germline, CDR1 is SGHRS, CDR2 YFSETQ. The CDR3 is 13 residues long. The V end lost 1 base, the J end lost 8 bases, and 10 bases lay between the germline ends. Written as DNA, the CDR3 is TGCGCCAGCAGCTTGCGACTGAGAGACATTCAGTACTTC. It encodes CASSLRLRDIQYF. The variable domain in full, with the rest retrieved from reference TRBV5-1 and TRBJ2-4, is KAGVTQTPRYLIKTRGQQVTLSCSPISGHRSVSWYQQTPGQGLQFLFEYFSETQRNKGNFPGRFSGRQFSNSRSEMNVSTLELGDSALYLCASSLRLRDIQYFGAGTRLSVL.

The CDR3 loop is CASRTGGDSPLHF. The CDR3 bases are TGTGCCAGTAGGACGGGCGGGGATTCACCCCTCCACTTT. The J gene is TRBJ1-6, the V gene TRBV19; D unclear. This CDR3 contains 13 residues. The germline CDR1 and CDR2 sequences are LNHDA and SQIVND (reference sequence). V dropped 6 bases and J dropped 8 bases, with 11 bases sitting between them. The variable domain in full, with the rest retrieved from reference TRBV19 and TRBJ1-6, is DGGITQSPKYLFRKEGQNVTLSCEQNLNHDAMYWYRQDPGQGLRLIYYSQIVNDFQKGDIAEGYSVSREKKESFPLTVTSAQKNPTAFYLCASRTGGDSPLHFGNGTRLTVT.

This clone has just one count. The chain is built from TRBV6-5 and TRBJ2-3, with a tentative D call TRBD2 (6 bases). CDR1 and CDR2 (germline): MNHEY, SVGAGI. This CDR3 is built from 16 residues. Trimming pared 2 bases from V and 8 bases from J, leaving 20 bases between. CDR3 protein: CASSYDSAGTAGTQYF. CDR3 bases: TGTGCCAGCAGTTACGATTCCGCGGGGACCGCGGGTACGCAGTATTTT.

The chain recombines TRBV18 with TRBJ1-2, with 8 bases identical to TRBD1. This CDR3 is built from 15 residues. Per the germline V gene, CDR1 is KGHSH and CDR2 is LQKENI. The V segment lost 1 base and the J segment 7 bases; nucleotides outside the gene matches: 8. CDR3 sequence reads: CASSPRTQGEVGYTF. For the CDR3, the DNA is TGTGCCAGCTCACCACGGACACAGGGGGAGGTTGGCTACACCTTC.

The chain employs TRBV6-1 and TRBJ2-3, with a tentative D call TRBD1 (6 bases). From germline, CDR1 is MNHNS and CDR2 SASEGT. The CDR3 consists of 13 residues. V lost 3 bases to trimming and J lost 7 bases, with 11 bases between them. For the CDR3, the DNA is TGTGCCAGCAGTGAGACAGGATATTATACGCAGTATTTT. It translates to CASSETGYYTQYF.

The gene calls are TRBV6-5 and TRBJ1-5, with D uncertain. The CDR3 totals 12 residues. The germline V gene encodes CDR1 MNHEY and CDR2 SVGAGI. Trimming removed 5 bases at V and 6 bases at J, with 8 bases between. The DNA for the CDR3 is TGTGCCAGCAGTACCCAGTCTCAGCCCCAGCATTTT. Its protein product is CASSTQSQPQHF.

This clone was detected a few times. CDR3 DNA sequence: TGTGCCAGCAGCCAACAGGGGCGATCCGATACGCAGTATTTT. As protein: CASSQQGRSDTQYF. V and J are TRBV3-1 (or the pseudogene TRBV3-2) and TRBJ2-3, with a tentative D call TRBD1 (6 bases). Trimming stripped 2 bases from V and 6 bases from J, with 12 bases between. CDR1 and CDR2 from the germline V gene are LGHDT and YNNKEL (reference sequence). The CDR3 length is 14 residues.